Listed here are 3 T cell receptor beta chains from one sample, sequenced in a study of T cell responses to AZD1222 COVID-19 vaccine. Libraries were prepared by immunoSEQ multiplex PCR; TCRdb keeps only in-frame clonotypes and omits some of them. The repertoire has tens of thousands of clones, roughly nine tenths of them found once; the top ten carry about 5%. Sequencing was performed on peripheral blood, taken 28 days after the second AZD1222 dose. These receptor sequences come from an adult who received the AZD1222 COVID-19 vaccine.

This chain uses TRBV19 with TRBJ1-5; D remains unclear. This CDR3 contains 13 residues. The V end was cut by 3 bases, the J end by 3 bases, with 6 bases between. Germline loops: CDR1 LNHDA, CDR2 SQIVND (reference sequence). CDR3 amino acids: CASSMTANQPQHF. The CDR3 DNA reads TGTGCCAGTAGTATGACGGCCAATCAGCCCCAGCATTTT.

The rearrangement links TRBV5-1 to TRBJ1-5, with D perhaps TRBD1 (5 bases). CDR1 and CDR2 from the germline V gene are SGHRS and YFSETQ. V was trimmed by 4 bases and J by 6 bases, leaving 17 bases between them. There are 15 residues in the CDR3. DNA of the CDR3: TGCGCCAGCAGCCCGCGGCTAGGGGCTGGTCAGCCCCAGCATTTT. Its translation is CASSPRLGAGQPQHF.

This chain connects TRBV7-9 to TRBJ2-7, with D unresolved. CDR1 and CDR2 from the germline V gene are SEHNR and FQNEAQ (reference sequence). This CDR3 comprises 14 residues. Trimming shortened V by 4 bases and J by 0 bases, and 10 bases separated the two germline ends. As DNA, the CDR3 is TGTGCCAGCAGCTACGGCAGCCCCTCCTACGAGCAGTACTTC. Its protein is CASSYGSPSYEQYF.